These 13 T cell receptor beta chains came from one sample sequenced in a study of prognosis after radiotherapy for stage I lung cancer. Multiplex PCR, run in two rounds, amplified TCR beta CDR3 from genomic DNA. During first-round PCR, primers specific to each TRBV and TRBJ gene were used. TCRdb reprocessed the multiplex PCR reads with MiXCR, giving one entry per CDR3 protein. The sample lists about 14,000 distinct CDR3 sequences; around a quarter were seen once. The input for sequencing was PBMCs, taken before or after stereotactic body radiation therapy (not recorded which). Receptors originate from a donor over 45 with non-small cell lung cancer.

This clonotype was seen many times. The chain carries TRBV7-8 and TRBJ2-7; TRBD1 is a possible D gene (6 bases). Trimming pared 1 base from V and 3 bases from J, leaving 7 bases between. The CDR3 spans 13 residues. Germline V gene data show CDR1 as SGHVS and CDR2 as FQNEAQ. CDR3 nucleotides: TGTGCCAGCAGCTTAGTAGGGGGCTACGAGCAGTACTTC. It is translated as CASSLVGGYEQYF.

The count of this clonotype is one. This rearrangement joins TRBV5-1 to TRBJ2-6, with a possible D match to TRBD2 (6 bases). Germline CDR1 reads SGHRS; CDR2 reads YFSETQ. The CDR3 runs 18 residues. Trimming shortened V by 5 bases and J by 0 bases, and 18 bases separated the two germline ends. The CDR3 sequence is CASSSLALGLSGANVLTF. In nucleotides, the CDR3 is TGCGCCAGCAGTTCTCTAGCGTTAGGCCTCTCTGGGGCCAACGTCCTGACTTTC.

CDR3 sequence reads: CATSSPGCNPYNSPLHF. The CDR3 nucleotides read TGTGCCACCAGCAGCCCTGGATGCAACCCATATAATTCACCCCTCCACTTT. The chain has TRBV15 and TRBJ1-6, with D unclear. Trimming cost V 3 bases and J 4 bases, with 16 bases left between them. CDR3 length: 17 residues. Germline assignment: CDR1 LNHNV and CDR2 YYDKDF (reference sequence).

This clonotype has at least ten counts. This sequence joins TRBV7-9 and TRBJ2-1; the D is unclear. There are 12 residues in the CDR3. Germline CDR1 is SEHNR and CDR2 is FQNEAQ (reference sequence). The ends were cut back, 4 bases at V and 6 bases at J, with 7 bases in the middle. The DNA of the CDR3 is TGTGCCAGCAGCTCCATCTTCAATGAGCAGTTCTTC. It translates to CASSSIFNEQFF.

As concerns this clonotype: A far larger clone lies a single base away; this is likely a read error. The genes are TRBV6-4 and TRBJ2-7; TRBD1 agrees at 8 bases. Looked up from germline, CDR1 is MRHNA and CDR2 is SNTAGT. CDR3 size: 14 residues. Trimming removed 8 bases from V and 7 bases from J; junction bases left unmatched: 13. The CDR3 DNA reads as TGTGCCAGCGAAGACAGGGGTGGCTTGGAGGAGCAGTACTTC. It yields the protein CASEDRGGLEEQYF.

This clonotype was observed at least ten times. V is TRBV27 and J is TRBJ1-4; D gene uncertain. Trimming removed 2 bases at V and 2 bases at J, with 6 bases between. This CDR3 has 14 amino acids. Germline V gene data show CDR1 as MNHEY and CDR2 as SMNVEV (reference sequence). CDR3 residues: CASSLSTTNEKLFF. DNA for the CDR3: TGTGCCAGCAGTTTAAGCACGACTAATGAAAAACTGTTTTTT.

This clonotype is medium-sized in the sample. The genes are TRBV28 and TRBJ2-3; D gene unclear. V lost 5 bases to trimming and J lost 1 base, with 22 bases between them. Germline V gene data show CDR1 as MDHEN and CDR2 as SYDVKM. The CDR3 spans 18 residues. CDR3 DNA: TGTGCCAGCAGTCAATCAAAATTCCACAGAGACCGCACAGATACGCAGTATTTT. Residues: CASSQSKFHRDRTDTQYF.

This clonotype was recorded many times. The genes are TRBV3-1 and TRBJ2-1, with D perhaps matching TRBD1 (6 bases). Trimming stripped 5 bases from V and 6 bases from J, with 11 bases between. Germline V lookup: CDR1 LGHDT, CDR2 YNNKEL (reference sequence). This CDR3 is built from 13 residues. This CDR3 is CASSDTGINEQFF. In DNA, the CDR3 is TGTGCCAGCAGCGATACAGGGATCAATGAGCAGTTCTTC.

In this sample, this clonotype turned up many times. The J gene is TRBJ1-1, the V gene TRBV6-2 or TRBV6-3; D ambiguous. Between the trimmed V and J ends, which lost 8 bases and 6 bases, there was a span of 19 bases. This CDR3 has 14 amino acids. Germline V gene sequence: CDR1 MNHEY, CDR2 SVGEGT. Written as DNA, the CDR3 is TGTGCCAGCCAGCCCGAGACTACAAGCTCTGAAGCTTTCTTT. Protein product: CASQPETTSSEAFF.

This clonotype was seen ten or more times. The chain uses TRBV9 and TRBJ1-4, with D possibly being TRBD1 (6 bases). This CDR3 has 15 residues. V shed 7 bases and J shed 1 base, with 14 bases lying between them. The germline gives CDR1 SGDLS, CDR2 YYNGEE. The CDR3 sequence is CASGKGEGTNEKLFF. Here the CDR3 DNA reads TGTGCCAGCGGAAAGGGGGAGGGAACTAATGAAAAACTGTTTTTT.

This clonotype was recorded many times. The chain couples TRBV18 to TRBJ2-6, with D perhaps matching TRBD2 (5 bases). The germline V gene encodes CDR1 KGHSH and CDR2 LQKENI. This CDR3 is 16 amino acids long. V lost 3 bases and J lost 4, with 13 bases in between. CDR3 in DNA: TGTGCCAGCTCACCGTTGACCCCGGGAGGGGCCAACGTCCTGACTTTC. It codes for CASSPLTPGGANVLTF.

A single count supports this clonotype. A read error may account for a junction end that differs from germline. The V and J genes are TRBV2 and TRBJ1-2; D unresolved. This CDR3 contains 15 residues. From germline, CDR1 is SNHLY and CDR2 FYNNEI. The chain's CDR3 is CASTREAGSVAGYTF. CDR3 sequence (DNA): TGTGCCAGCACCAGAGAGGCCGGCTCCGTGGCGGGCTATACCTTC.

This clonotype was found many times. V and J are TRBV27 and TRBJ2-5; 12 bases are a match to TRBD2. V was clipped by 6 bases and J by 6 bases; unmatched bases: 8. This CDR3 is built from 15 residues. The germline V gene encodes CDR1 MNHEY and CDR2 SMNVEV (reference sequence). This CDR3 reads CASRPGLAGTKTQYF. CDR3 DNA: TGTGCCAGCAGACCCGGACTAGCGGGAACTAAGACCCAGTACTTC.